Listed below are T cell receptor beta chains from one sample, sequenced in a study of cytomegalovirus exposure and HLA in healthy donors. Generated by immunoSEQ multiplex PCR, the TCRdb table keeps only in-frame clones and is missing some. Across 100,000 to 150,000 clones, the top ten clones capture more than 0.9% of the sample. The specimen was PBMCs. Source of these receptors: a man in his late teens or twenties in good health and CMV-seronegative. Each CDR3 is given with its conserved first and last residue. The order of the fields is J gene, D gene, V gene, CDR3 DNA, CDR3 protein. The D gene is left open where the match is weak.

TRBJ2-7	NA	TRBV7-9	TGTGCCAGCAGCCCACGACGGGGAACCTACGAGCAGTACTTC	CASSPRRGTYEQYF
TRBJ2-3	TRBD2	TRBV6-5	TGTGCCAGCAGCCTATTAGCGGGAGGGCCTGATACGCAGTATTTT	CASSLLAGGPDTQYF
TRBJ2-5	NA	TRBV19	TGTGCCAGTAGTGAGTACGGAGTTAGGCTGGGAGAGACCCAGTACTTC	CASSEYGVRLGETQYF
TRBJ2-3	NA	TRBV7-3	TGTGCCAGCAGACCTTTCGGGCGGGGCACAGATACGCAGTATTTT	CASRPFGRGTDTQYF
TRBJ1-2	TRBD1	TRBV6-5	TGTGCCAGCAGTTACACAGGGGTCGGTGGCTACACCTTC	CASSYTGVGGYTF
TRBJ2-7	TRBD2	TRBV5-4	TGTGCCAGCAGCCTGCGGGGGAGGTACGAGCAGTACTTC	CASSLRGRYEQYF
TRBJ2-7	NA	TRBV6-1	TGTGCCAGCAGTGAACTACAGGACGGCTACGAGCAGTACTTC	CASSELQDGYEQYF
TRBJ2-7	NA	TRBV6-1	TGTGCCAGCAGTGAGATCACACGATCCTACGAGCAGTACTTC	CASSEITRSYEQYF
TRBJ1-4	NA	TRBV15	TGTGCCACCAGCCCCTATTGGGGGGTTAATGAAAAACTGTTTTTT	CATSPYWGVNEKLFF
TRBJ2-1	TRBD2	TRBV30	TGTGCCTGGAGCCGACTAGCGGGTGTGTCCTACAATGAGCAGTTCTTC	CAWSRLAGVSYNEQFF
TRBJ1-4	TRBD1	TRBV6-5	TGTGCCAGCAGTCTCTCGGGACAGACTGAAAAACTGTTTTTT	CASSLSGQTEKLFF
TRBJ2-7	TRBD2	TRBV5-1	TGCGCCAGCAGCTTGGAGCCTAGCGGGAGCTCCTACGAGCAGTACTTC	CASSLEPSGSSYEQYF
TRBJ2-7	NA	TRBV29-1	TGCAGCGTAGTATCGGGCGGGCTCTACGAGCAGTACTTC	CSVVSGGLYEQYF
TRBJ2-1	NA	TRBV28	TGTGCCAGCAGTTTTAGCGGATATTACAATGAGCAGTTCTTC	CASSFSGYYNEQFF
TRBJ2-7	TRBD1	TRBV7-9	TGTGCCAGCAGCTTATGGCGTCAGGGGGCCTACGAGCAGTACTTC	CASSLWRQGAYEQYF
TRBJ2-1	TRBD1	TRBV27	TGTGCCAGCAGTTTATCGGCCGGGACAGGGAACCTGGAGCAGTTCTTC	CASSLSAGTGNLEQFF
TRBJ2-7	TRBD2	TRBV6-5	TGTGCCAGCAGTTACAATCCAGCGGGAGAGTACGAGCAGTACTTC	CASSYNPAGEYEQYF
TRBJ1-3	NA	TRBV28	TGTGCCAGCAGCACCACGCGGGGGGCATCTGGAAACACCATATATTTT	CASSTTRGASGNTIYF
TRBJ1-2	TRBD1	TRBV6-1	TGTGCCAGTAATGTGCAGGGGGCGACGGATGGCTACACCTTC	CASNVQGATDGYTF
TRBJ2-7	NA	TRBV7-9	TGTGCCAGCAGCCCCCGCGCGGGACAGATCTACGAGCAGTACTTC	CASSPRAGQIYEQYF
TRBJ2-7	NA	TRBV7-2	TGTGCCAGCACCGGGACAAGGAGACACGAGCAGTACTTC	CASTGTRRHEQYF
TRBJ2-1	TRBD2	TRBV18	TGTGCCAGCTCACCCTTAGCGGGGGGGAACAATGAGCAGTTCTTC	CASSPLAGGNNEQFF
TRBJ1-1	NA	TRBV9	TGTGCCAGCAGCCCCCAGAACACTGAAGCTTTCTTT	CASSPQNTEAFF
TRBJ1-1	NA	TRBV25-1	TGTGCCAGCAGTGAATGGGGAGTCTCGAACACTGAAGCTTTCTTT	CASSEWGVSNTEAFF
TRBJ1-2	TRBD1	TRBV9	TGTGCCAGCAGCGTAGAGGCAGGGGGCGTCTATTCTGGAGGCTACACCTTC	CASSVEAGGVYSGGYTF
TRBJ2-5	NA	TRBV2	TGTGCCAGCAGTGTCGAAGGGGCGACCACAACTCGATTAACCCAGTACTTC	CASSVEGATTTRLTQYF
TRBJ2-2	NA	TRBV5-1	TGCGCCAGCAGCAAAACCGCGGGGACCGGGGAGCTGTTTTTT	CASSKTAGTGELFF
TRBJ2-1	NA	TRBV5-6	TGTGCCAGCAGCTTCCTGAGGTCCGGACGGGGAAGCTCCTACAATGAGCAGTTCTTC	CASSFLRSGRGSSYNEQFF